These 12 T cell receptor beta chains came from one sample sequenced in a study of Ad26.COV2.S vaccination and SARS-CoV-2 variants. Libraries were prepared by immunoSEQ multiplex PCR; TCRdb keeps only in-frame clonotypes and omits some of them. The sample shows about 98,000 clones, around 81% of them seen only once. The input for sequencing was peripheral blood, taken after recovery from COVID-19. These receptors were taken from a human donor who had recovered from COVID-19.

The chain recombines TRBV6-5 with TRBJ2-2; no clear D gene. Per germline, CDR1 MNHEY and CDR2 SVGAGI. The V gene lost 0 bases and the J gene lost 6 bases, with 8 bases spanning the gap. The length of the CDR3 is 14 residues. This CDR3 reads CASSYSDGAGELFF. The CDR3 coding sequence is TGTGCCAGCAGTTACTCAGATGGGGCCGGGGAGCTGTTTTTT.

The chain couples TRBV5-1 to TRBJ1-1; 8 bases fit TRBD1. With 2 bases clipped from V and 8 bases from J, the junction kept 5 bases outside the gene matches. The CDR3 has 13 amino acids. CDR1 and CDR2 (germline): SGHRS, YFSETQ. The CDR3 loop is CASSLIGTGEAFF. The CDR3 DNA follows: TGCGCCAGCAGCTTAATCGGGACAGGAGAAGCTTTCTTT. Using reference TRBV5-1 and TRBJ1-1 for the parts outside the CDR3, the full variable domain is KAGVTQTPRYLIKTRGQQVTLSCSPISGHRSVSWYQQTPGQGLQFLFEYFSETQRNKGNFPGRFSGRQFSNSRSEMNVSTLELGDSALYLCASSLIGTGEAFFGQGTRLTVV.

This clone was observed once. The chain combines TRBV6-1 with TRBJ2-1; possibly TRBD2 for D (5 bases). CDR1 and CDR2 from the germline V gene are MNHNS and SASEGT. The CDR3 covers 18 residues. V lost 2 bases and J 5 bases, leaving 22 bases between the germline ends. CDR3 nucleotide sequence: TGTGCCAGCAGTGAATTTCTGGCGGGTACCGTTCCTGACAATGAGCAGTTCTTC. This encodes CASSEFLAGTVPDNEQFF.

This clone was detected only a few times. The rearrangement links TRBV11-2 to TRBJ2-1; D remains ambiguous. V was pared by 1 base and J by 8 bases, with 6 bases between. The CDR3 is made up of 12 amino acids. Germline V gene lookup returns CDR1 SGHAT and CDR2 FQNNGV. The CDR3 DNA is TGTGCCAGCAGCTTAGGTCTACATGAGCAGTTCTTC. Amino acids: CASSLGLHEQFF.

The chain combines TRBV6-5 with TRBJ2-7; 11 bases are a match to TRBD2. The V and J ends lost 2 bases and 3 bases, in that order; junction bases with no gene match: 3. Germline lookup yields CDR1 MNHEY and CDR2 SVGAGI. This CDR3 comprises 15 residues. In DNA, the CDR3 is TGTGCCAGCAGTTACACCCTAGCGGGGGGCTACGAGCAGTACTTC. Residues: CASSYTLAGGYEQYF.

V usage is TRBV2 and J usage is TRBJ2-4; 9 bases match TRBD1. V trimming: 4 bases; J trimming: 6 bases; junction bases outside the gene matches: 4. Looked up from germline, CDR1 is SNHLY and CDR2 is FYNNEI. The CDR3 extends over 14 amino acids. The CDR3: CASSGRTGANIQYF. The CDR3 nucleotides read TGTGCCAGCAGTGGTCGGACAGGGGCAAACATTCAGTACTTC.

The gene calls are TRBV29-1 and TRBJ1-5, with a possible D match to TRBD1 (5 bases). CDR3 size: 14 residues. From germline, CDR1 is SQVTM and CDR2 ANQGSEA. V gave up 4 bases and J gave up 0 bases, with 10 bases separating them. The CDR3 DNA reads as TGCAGCGTTGTAGGGACGGATAGCAATCAGCCCCAGCATTTT. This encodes CSVVGTDSNQPQHF.

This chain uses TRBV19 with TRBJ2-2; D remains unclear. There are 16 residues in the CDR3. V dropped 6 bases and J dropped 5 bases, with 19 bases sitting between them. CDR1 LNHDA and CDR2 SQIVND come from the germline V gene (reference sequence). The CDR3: CASSPPRSPGTGELFF. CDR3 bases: TGTGCCAGTAGCCCCCCCCGATCACCTGGGACCGGGGAGCTGTTTTTT. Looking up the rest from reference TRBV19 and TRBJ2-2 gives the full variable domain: DGGITQSPKYLFRKEGQNVTLSCEQNLNHDAMYWYRQDPGQGLRLIYYSQIVNDFQKGDIAEGYSVSREKKESFPLTVTSAQKNPTAFYLCASSPPRSPGTGELFFGEGSRLTVL.

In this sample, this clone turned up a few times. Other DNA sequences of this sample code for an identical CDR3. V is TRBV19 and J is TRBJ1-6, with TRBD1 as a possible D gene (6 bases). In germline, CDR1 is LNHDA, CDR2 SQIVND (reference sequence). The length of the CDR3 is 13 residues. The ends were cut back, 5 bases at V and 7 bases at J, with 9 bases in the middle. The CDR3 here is CASSQDRNSPLHF. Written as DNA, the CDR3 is TGTGCCAGTAGTCAAGACAGGAATTCACCCCTCCACTTT.

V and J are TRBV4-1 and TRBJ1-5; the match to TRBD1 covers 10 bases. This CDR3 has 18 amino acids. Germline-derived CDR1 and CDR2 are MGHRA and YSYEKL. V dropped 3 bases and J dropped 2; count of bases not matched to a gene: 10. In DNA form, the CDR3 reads TGCGCCAGCAGCCAGCCCGGGACAGGGGTCGACGGCAATCAGCCCCAGCATTTT. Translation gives CASSQPGTGVDGNQPQHF.

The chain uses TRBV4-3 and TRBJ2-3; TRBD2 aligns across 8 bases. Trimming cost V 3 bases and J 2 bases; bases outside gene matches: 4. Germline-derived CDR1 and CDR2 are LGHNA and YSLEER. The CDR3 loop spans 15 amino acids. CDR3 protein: CASSHRAGATDTQYF. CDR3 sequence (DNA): TGCGCCAGCAGCCACAGAGCGGGGGCCACAGATACGCAGTATTTT.

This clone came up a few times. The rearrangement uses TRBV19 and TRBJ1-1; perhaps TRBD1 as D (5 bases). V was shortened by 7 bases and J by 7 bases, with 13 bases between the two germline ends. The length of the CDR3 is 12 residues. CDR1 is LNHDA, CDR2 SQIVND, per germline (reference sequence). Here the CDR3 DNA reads TGTGCCAGTACCAGTGGGGGACGTGAAGCTTTCTTT. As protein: CASTSGGREAFF.